These T cell receptor beta chains were read from a single sample in a study of breast tumors, draining lymph nodes, adjacent tissues. MiXCR, applied by TCRdb to the multiplex PCR reads, yields one record per CDR3 protein. The sample has roughly 220,000 distinct CDR3 sequences, under 40% seen once; the top ten hold approximately 3.3%. Sequencing was carried out using axillary lymph node tissue. All receptors come from a female donor with breast cancer. Some clones in this sample may be carry-over from other donors' samples. Both conserved end residues are part of each CDR3. A D gene is named only where the DNA matches it firmly. Rows may omit the clone size; those that give it use once, few, many or a size class.

v_call	d_call	clone_size	j_call	cdr3_nt	cdr3_aa
TRBV5-6	TRBD1	NA	TRBJ2-2	TGTGCCAGCAGCTTGGTCGAGACAGGGTCCACCGGGGAGCTGTTTTTT	CASSLVETGSTGELFF
TRBV12-3/TRBV12-4	NA	many	TRBJ1-2	TGTGCCAGCAGTTTAGCGGTCCGGGGCTACACCTTC	CASSLAVRGYTF
TRBV6-1	TRBD1	NA	TRBJ2-1	TGTGCCAGCAGGGACAGGGCTGGCGCCTACAATGAGCAGTTCTTC	CASRDRAGAYNEQFF
TRBV7-9	TRBD1	NA	TRBJ1-1	TGTGCCAGCTCGCCCCAGGGGGTAGCTGAAGCTTTCTTT	CASSPQGVAEAFF
TRBV6-1	TRBD1	many	TRBJ1-5	TGTGCCAGCAGAAGACCGGGACAGATAGATCAGCCCCAGCATTTT	CASRRPGQIDQPQHF
TRBV29-1	TRBD1	NA	TRBJ2-2	TGCAGCGTTGAAAGAATACAGGGGGCGAACACCGGGGAGCTGTTTTTT	CSVERIQGANTGELFF
TRBV2	NA	NA	TRBJ1-2	TGTGCCAGCGGCTTGAGGGCTCACGTCTATGGCTACACCTTC	CASGLRAHVYGYTF
TRBV3-1	NA	NA	TRBJ1-5	TGTGCCAGCAGCCACCGGGACGGCAATCAGCCCCAGCATTTT	CASSHRDGNQPQHF
TRBV19	NA	many	TRBJ2-7	TGTGCCAGTAGGCCGTCTCGGCAAACCTACGAGCAGTACTTC	CASRPSRQTYEQYF
TRBV7-9	NA	many	TRBJ1-5	TGTGCCAGCAGCGGAGGTTGGGCTGGTAGCAATCAGCCCCAGCATTTT	CASSGGWAGSNQPQHF
TRBV20-1	TRBD1	many	TRBJ1-4	TGCAGTGCTAGAGGGCTCACAGGGGACCCCGCCTCTGGGGGAAAACTGTTTTTT	CSARGLTGDPASGGKLFF
TRBV7-8	NA	NA	TRBJ1-1	TGTGCCAGCAGCCGGCCGGGCACTGAAGCTTTCTTT	CASSRPGTEAFF
TRBV7-9	TRBD2	many	TRBJ2-5	TGTGCCAGCAGCTTAGCGGGTAGCGGGAGGGCCGGGGAGCCCCAGTACTTC	CASSLAGSGRAGEPQYF
TRBV12-5	TRBD2	many	TRBJ2-5	TGTGCTAGTGGTTTGTCGACTAGCGGGAAAGGGACCCAGTACTTC	CASGLSTSGKGTQYF
TRBV27	NA	few	TRBJ2-7	TGTGCCAGCAGTCCCTATACGGCTCAGTACGAGCAGTACTTC	CASSPYTAQYEQYF
TRBV24-1	TRBD2	many	TRBJ2-1	TGTGCCACCAGTGATCCCGGTAGCGGGGGCTCCTACAATGAGCAGTTCTTC	CATSDPGSGGSYNEQFF
TRBV9	NA	many	TRBJ2-5	TGTGCCAGCAGCAGAAATTTGGGTGAAGGGGAGACCCAGTACTTC	CASSRNLGEGETQYF
TRBV12-3/TRBV12-4	NA	many	TRBJ2-6	TGTGCCAGCACTCTCATAGGGGGGACTGGGGCCAACGTCCTGACTTTC	CASTLIGGTGANVLTF
TRBV12-3/TRBV12-4	NA	NA	TRBJ1-2	TGTGCCAGCAGTAGCACACCTCTTCCTGGCTACACCTTC	CASSSTPLPGYTF
TRBV28	TRBD2	few	TRBJ2-7	TGTGCCAGCAGTTCCCCACCTCAAGCGGGAGGGCATTTCGAGCAGTACTTC	CASSSPPQAGGHFEQYF
TRBV20-1	TRBD2	many	TRBJ2-1	TGCAGTGCTATTTTGACTAGCGGGGGGGCCAATGAGCAGTTCTTC	CSAILTSGGANEQFF
TRBV5-8	NA	many	TRBJ1-6	TGTGCCAGCAGCTTGCAGGCAGGAAACTTTTCACCCCTCCACTTT	CASSLQAGNFSPLHF
TRBV7-3	NA	NA	TRBJ1-5	TGTGCCAGCAGCCCTTCCGGGAGAGGTAGGAATCAGCCCCAGCATTTT	CASSPSGRGRNQPQHF
TRBV9	NA	NA	TRBJ2-7	TGTGCCAGCAGCGTAGATACGTGGGGGTACGAGCAGTACTTC	CASSVDTWGYEQYF
TRBV29-1	TRBD1	NA	TRBJ2-1	TGCAGCTTAGTCGCCGGACAGGGTGTGAATGAGCAGTTCTTC	CSLVAGQGVNEQFF
TRBV4-2	TRBD2	NA	TRBJ2-1	TGTGCCAGCAGCCAAGATTGGATAGCGGGGTGGTATGAGCAGTCCTTC	CASSQDWIAGWYEQSF
TRBV6-1	TRBD1	few	TRBJ1-2	TGTGCCAGCATCCTGCGGGACAGCTCTCTCAACTATGGCTACACCTTC	CASILRDSSLNYGYTF
TRBV5-5	NA	many	TRBJ1-2	TGTGCCAGCAGCCCTTCGGGCAGGTCGGACTATGGCTACACCTTC	CASSPSGRSDYGYTF
TRBV6-5	NA	NA	TRBJ2-7	TGTGCCAGCAGTCACTCTCCCCCAAATTCCGAGCAGTACTTC	CASSHSPPNSEQYF
TRBV24-1	TRBD1	NA	TRBJ2-2	TGTGCCACCCTGGGACAGGCGACCGGGGAGCTGTTTTTT	CATLGQATGELFF
TRBV5-5	NA	NA	TRBJ2-3	TGTGCCAGCAGCTTGGCTGGGGCAGGGGTGGGAGATACGCAGTATTTT	CASSLAGAGVGDTQYF
TRBV10-3	TRBD1	many	TRBJ2-7	TGTGCCATCAGTGAGTCGGGACAGATCCAATTCTACGAGCAGTACTTC	CAISESGQIQFYEQYF
TRBV20-1	NA	NA	TRBJ2-4	TGCAGTGCGTGGACAGATATAGCCAAAAACATTCAGTACTTC	CSAWTDIAKNIQYF
TRBV20-1	TRBD2	many	TRBJ2-3	TGCAGTGCCGAGGGGACTAGCGGGTATAGCACAGATACGCAGTATTTT	CSAEGTSGYSTDTQYF
TRBV6-1	TRBD1	NA	TRBJ1-5	TGTGCCAGCAATACCCGGACAGGGAGCAATCAGCCCCAGCATTTT	CASNTRTGSNQPQHF
TRBV10-1	NA	NA	TRBJ2-2	TGCGCCACCCAAGGAGGGGGGGCCGGGGAGCTGTTTTTT	CATQGGGAGELFF
TRBV6-2/TRBV6-3	NA	many	TRBJ1-6	TGTGCCAGCAGTTACGACAGCTTCTTCGGACTAGTTTCACCCCTCCACTTT	CASSYDSFFGLVSPLHF
TRBV6-1	TRBD2	NA	TRBJ2-7	TGTGCCAGCCTGCGGCGGGGGTCCTACGAGCAGTACTTC	CASLRRGSYEQYF
TRBV20-1	NA	many	TRBJ2-5	TGCAGTGTCAGCGGGGGACAGGGAAAAGAGACCCAGTACTTC	CSVSGGQGKETQYF
TRBV7-2	NA	few	TRBJ1-2	TGTGCCAGCAGCTTAGCTTTCGGGCAGGGCTATGGCTACCCCTTC	CASSLAFGQGYGYPF
TRBV7-8	NA	many	TRBJ1-3	TGTGCCAGCAGCTTAGCGCTCAGGGGAGGCTCTGGAAACCCCATATATTTT	CASSLALRGGSGNPIYF
TRBV9	NA	many	TRBJ2-1	TGTGCCAGCAGCCCAAGCTGGTTCCGGGCCTCGGGGAGGGAGCAGTTCTTC	CASSPSWFRASGREQFF
TRBV6-6	NA	many	TRBJ2-7	TGTGCCAGCACCTCCGACAAGTACGAGCAGTACTTC	CASTSDKYEQYF
TRBV2	TRBD1	NA	TRBJ1-1	TGTGCCAGCAGACGGACAGGGGGCGATGAAGCTTTCTTT	CASRRTGGDEAFF
TRBV2	TRBD1	many	TRBJ1-5	TGTGCCAGCAGGGCGGACAGGGAGCAGCCCCAGCATTTT	CASRADREQPQHF
TRBV7-2	TRBD2	many	TRBJ2-1	TGTGCCAGCAGCTTATTGGGACTAGCGGGGAGAGGGAATGAGCAGTTCTTC	CASSLLGLAGRGNEQFF